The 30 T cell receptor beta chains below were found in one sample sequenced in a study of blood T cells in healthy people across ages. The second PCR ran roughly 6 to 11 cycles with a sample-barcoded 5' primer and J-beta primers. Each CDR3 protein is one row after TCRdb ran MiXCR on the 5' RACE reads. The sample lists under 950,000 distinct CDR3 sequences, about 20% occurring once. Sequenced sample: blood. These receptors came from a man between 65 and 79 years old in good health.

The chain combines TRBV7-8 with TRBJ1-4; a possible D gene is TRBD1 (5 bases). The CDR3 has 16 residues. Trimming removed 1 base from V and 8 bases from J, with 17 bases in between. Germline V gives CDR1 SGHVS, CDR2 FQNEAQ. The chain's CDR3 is CASSLVRAGRAEKLFF. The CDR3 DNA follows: TGTGCCAGCAGCTTAGTTAGGGCAGGGAGGGCCGAAAAACTGTTTTTT.

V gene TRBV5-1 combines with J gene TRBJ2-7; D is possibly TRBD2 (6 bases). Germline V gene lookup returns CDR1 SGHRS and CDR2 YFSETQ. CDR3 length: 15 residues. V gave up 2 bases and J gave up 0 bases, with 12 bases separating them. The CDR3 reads CASSFDGSSSYEQYV. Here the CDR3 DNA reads TGCGCCAGCAGCTTCGACGGGAGCAGCTCCTACGAGCAGTACGTC.

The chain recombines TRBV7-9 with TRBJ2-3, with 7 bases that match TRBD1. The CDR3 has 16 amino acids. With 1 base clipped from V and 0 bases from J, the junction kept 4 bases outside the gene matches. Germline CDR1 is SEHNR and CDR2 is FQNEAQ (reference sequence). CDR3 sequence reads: CASSLGSGQSTDTQYF. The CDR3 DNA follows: TGTGCCAGCAGCTTAGGCTCGGGACAGAGCACAGATACGCAGTATTTT.

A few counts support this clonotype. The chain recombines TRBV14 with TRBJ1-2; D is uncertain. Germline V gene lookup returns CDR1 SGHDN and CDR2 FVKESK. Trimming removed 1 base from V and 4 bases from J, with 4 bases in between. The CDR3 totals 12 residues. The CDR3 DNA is TGTGCCAGCAGCCAAGGTGCCTATGGCTACACCTTC. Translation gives CASSQGAYGYTF.

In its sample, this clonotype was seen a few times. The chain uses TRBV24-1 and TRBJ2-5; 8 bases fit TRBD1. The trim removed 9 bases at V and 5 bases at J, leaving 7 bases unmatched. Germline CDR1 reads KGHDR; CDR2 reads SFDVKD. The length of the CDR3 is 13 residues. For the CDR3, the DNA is TGTGCCACCCGGGACAGGAACTGGGAGACCCAGTACTTC. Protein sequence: CATRDRNWETQYF.

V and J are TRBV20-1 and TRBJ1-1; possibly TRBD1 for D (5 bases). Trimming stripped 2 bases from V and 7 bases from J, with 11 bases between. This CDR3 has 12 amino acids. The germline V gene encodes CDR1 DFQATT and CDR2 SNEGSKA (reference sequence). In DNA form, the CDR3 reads TGCAGTGCTAGACATGACAGAATTGAAGCTTTCTTT. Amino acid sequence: CSARHDRIEAFF.

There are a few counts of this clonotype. CDR3 coding DNA: TGTGCCAGCAGCCCTTTCACTGAAGCTTTCTTT. It encodes CASSPFTEAFF. The chain has TRBV11-1 and TRBJ1-1; D is unresolved. V was cut by 5 bases and J by 4 bases, with 5 bases left in between. CDR1 is SGHAT, CDR2 FQDESV, per germline (reference sequence). The CDR3 is made up of 11 amino acids.

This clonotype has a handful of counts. The CDR3 sequence is CASSVRGASGGTDTQYF. DNA of the CDR3: TGTGCCAGCAGCGTCCGCGGGGCTAGCGGGGGGACAGATACGCAGTATTTT. The chain couples TRBV9 to TRBJ2-3, with 11 bases identical to TRBD2. V was clipped by 2 bases and J by 3 bases; unmatched bases: 8. This CDR3 contains 17 residues. The germline V gene has CDR1 SGDLS and CDR2 YYNGEE. The whole variable domain, remainder taken from reference TRBV9 and TRBJ2-3, is DSGVTQTPKHLITATGQRVTLRCSPRSGDLSVYWYQQSLDQGLQFLIQYYNGEERAKGNILERFSAQQFPDLHSELNLSSLELGDSALYFCASSVRGASGGTDTQYFGPGTRLTVL.

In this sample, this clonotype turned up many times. Here the CDR3 DNA reads TGCAGTGCTAGGGAGGAGACCCAGTACTTC. Its protein product is CSAREETQYF. The V gene is TRBV20-1, the J gene TRBJ2-5; unclear D gene. The CDR3 totals 10 residues. The V gene lost 3 bases and the J gene lost 5 bases, with 4 bases spanning the gap. Germline assignment: CDR1 DFQATT and CDR2 SNEGSKA (reference sequence).

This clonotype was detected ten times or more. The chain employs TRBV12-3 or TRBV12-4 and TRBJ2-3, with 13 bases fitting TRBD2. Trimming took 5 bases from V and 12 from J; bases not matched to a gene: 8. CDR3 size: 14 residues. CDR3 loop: CASSPGLAGNSQYF. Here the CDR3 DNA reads TGTGCCAGCAGTCCGGGACTAGCGGGGAACAGCCAGTATTTT.

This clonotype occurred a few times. As DNA, the CDR3 is TGTGCCAGCAGCCGCGACAAATACTATGGCTACACCTTC. Translated, it gives CASSRDKYYGYTF. V gene TRBV6-2 or TRBV6-3 combines with J gene TRBJ1-2; D is undetermined. V gave up 6 bases and J gave up 3 bases, with 11 bases separating them. Germline V gene lookup returns CDR1 MNHEY and CDR2 SVGEGT. The CDR3 covers 13 residues.

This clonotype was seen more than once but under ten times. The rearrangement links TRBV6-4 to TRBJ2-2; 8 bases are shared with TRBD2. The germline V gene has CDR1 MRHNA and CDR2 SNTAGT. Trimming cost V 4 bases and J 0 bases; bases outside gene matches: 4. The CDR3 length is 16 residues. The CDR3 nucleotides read TGTGCCAGCAGTGCTAGACTAGCGCCGAACACCGGGGAGCTGTTTTTT. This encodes CASSARLAPNTGELFF.

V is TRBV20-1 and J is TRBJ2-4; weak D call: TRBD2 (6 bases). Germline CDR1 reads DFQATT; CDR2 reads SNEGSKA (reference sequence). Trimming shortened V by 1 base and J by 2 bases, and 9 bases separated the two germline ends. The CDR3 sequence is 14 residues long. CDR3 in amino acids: CSARGEEPKNIQYF. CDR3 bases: TGCAGTGCTAGAGGGGAGGAGCCCAAAAACATTCAGTACTTC.

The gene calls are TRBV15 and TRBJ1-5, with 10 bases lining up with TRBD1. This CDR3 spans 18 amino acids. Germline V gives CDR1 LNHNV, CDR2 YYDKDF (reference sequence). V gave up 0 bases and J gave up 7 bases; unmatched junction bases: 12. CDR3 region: CATSRDWGTGTGEQPQHF. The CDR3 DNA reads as TGTGCCACCAGCAGAGATTGGGGAACCGGGACAGGGGAACAGCCCCAGCATTTT. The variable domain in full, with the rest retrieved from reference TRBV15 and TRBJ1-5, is DAMVIQNPRYQVTQFGKPVTLSCSQTLNHNVMYWYQQKSSQAPKLLFHYYDKDFNNEADTPDNFQSRRPNTSFCFLDIRSPGLGDTAMYLCATSRDWGTGTGEQPQHFGDGTRLSIL.

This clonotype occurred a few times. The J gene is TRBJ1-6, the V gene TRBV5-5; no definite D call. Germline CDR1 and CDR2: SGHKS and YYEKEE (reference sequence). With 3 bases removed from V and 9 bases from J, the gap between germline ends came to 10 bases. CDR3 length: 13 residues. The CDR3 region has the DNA TGTGCCAGCAGCTCCTTCGTTGGTTCACCCCTCCACTTT. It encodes CASSSFVGSPLHF.

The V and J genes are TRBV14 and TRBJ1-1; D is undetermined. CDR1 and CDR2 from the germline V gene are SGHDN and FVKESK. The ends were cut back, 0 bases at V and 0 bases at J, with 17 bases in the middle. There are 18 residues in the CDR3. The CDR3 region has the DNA TGTGCCAGCAGCCAAGATTCGATGGGCGTCGTCTTGAACACTGAAGCTTTCTTT. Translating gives CASSQDSMGVVLNTEAFF.

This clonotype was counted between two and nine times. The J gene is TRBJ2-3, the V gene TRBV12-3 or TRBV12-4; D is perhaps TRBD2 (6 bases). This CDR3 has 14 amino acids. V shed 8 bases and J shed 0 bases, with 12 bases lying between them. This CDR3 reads CASARGASTDTQYF. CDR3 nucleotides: TGTGCCAGCGCGCGGGGCGCTAGCACAGATACGCAGTATTTT.

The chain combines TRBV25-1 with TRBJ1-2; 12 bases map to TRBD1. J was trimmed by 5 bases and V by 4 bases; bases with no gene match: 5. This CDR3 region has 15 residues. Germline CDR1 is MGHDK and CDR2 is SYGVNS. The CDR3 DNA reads TGTGCCAGCAGTGGACGGGACAGGGGGCGTTATGGCTACACCTTC. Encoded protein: CASSGRDRGRYGYTF.

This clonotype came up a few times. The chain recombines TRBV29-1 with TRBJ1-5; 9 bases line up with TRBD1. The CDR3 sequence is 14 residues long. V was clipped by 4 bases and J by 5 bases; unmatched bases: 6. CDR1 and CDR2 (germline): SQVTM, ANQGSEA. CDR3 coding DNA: TGCAGCGTTGCGGACAGGGGCGGGGATCAGCCCCAGCATTTT. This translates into CSVADRGGDQPQHF.

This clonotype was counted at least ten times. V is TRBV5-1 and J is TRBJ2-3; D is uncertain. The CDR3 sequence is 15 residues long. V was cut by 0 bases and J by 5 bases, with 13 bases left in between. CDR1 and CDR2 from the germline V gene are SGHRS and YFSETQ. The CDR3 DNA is TGCGCCAGCAGCTTGGCCGGCACGAGTGTAGATACGCAGTATTTT. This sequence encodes CASSLAGTSVDTQYF.

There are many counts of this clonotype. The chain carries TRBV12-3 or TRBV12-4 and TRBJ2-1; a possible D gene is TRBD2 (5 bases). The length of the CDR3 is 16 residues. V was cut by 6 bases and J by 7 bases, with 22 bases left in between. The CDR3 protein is CASSPVKGVSWNEQFF. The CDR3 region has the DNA TGTGCCAGCAGCCCGGTTAAGGGAGTGTCGTGGAATGAGCAGTTCTTC.

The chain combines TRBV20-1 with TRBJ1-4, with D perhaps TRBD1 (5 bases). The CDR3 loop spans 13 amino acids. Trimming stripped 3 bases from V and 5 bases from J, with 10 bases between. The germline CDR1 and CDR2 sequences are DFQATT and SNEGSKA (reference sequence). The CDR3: CSASSGINEKLFF. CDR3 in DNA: TGCAGTGCTAGTTCAGGGATAAATGAAAAACTGTTTTTT.

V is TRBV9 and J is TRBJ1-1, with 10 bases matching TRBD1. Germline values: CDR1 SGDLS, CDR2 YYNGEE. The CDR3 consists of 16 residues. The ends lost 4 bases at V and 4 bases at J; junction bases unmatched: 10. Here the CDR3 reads CASSLGTGAAATEAFF. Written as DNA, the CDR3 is TGTGCCAGCAGCCTCGGGACAGGGGCCGCGGCCACTGAAGCTTTCTTT.

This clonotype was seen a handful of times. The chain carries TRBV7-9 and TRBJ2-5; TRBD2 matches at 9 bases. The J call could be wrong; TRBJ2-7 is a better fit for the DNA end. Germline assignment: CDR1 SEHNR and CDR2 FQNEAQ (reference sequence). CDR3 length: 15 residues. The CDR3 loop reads CASSLGVAGVNEQYV. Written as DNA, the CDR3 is TGTGCCAGCAGCTTAGGGGTAGCGGGAGTTAACGAGCAGTACGTC.

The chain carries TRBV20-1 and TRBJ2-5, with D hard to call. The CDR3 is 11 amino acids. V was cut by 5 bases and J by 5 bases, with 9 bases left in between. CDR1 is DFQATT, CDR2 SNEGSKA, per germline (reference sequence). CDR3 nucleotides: TGCAGTGCTCGCCGGTTCGAGACCCAGTACTTC. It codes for CSARRFETQYF.

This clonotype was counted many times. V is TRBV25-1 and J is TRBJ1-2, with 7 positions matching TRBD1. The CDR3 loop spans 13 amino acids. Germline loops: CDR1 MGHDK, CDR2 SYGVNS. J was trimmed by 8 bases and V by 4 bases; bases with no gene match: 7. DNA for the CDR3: TGTGCCAGCAGTGCGCGCAGGACAGGAGGCTACACCTTC. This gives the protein CASSARRTGGYTF.

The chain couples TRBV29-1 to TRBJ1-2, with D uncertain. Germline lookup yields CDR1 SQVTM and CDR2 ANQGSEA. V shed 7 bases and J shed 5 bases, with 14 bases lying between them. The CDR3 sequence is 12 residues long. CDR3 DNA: TGCAGCGCCAGACGGAACTATTATGGCTACACCTTC. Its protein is CSARRNYYGYTF.

Here the CDR3 DNA reads TGCGCCAGCAGCCCTACCCGGGACCCAAAGTACTTC. As protein: CASSPTRDPKYF. The chain links TRBV5-1 to TRBJ2-4; D may match TRBD1 or TRBD2 (5 bases each). Germline lookup yields CDR1 SGHRS and CDR2 YFSETQ. This CDR3 contains 12 residues. V was pared by 4 bases and J by 14 bases, with 16 bases between.

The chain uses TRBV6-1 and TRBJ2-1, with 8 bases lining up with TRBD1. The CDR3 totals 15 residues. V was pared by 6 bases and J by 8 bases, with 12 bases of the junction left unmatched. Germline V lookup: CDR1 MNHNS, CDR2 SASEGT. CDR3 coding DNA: TGTGCCAGCAGGAAGGACAGGGACCGGTTCGATGAGCAGTTCTTC. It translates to CASRKDRDRFDEQFF.

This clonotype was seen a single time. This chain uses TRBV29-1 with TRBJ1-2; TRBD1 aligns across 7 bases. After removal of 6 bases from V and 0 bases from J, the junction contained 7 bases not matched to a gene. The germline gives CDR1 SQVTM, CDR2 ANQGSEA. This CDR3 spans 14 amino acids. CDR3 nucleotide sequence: TGCAGCGTACGACAGGGACTGGCTAACTATGGCTACACCTTC. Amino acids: CSVRQGLANYGYTF.